The rows below give T cell receptor beta chains drawn from one sample of a study of cytomegalovirus exposure and HLA in healthy donors. Assay used: immunoSEQ multiplex PCR; TCRdb lists only in-frame clones, some missing. This table has roughly 140,000 clones, 76% appearing once. The specimen was PBMCs. These receptor sequences come from a woman between 40 and 50 years old in good health and CMV-seronegative. The CDR3 runs from the conserved cysteine through the conserved F or W. D genes are given only for firm matches. A clone size is listed for some rows: how often the clone was seen (once, few, many), or a class if it is expanded.

.	.	TRBJ2-7	TRBV11-2	CASSLVTGEQYF	TGTGCCAGCAGCTTAGTTACGGGCGAGCAGTACTTC
TRBD1	.	TRBJ1-2	TRBV2	CASSVGQDGYTF	TGTGCCAGCAGTGTGGGACAGGATGGCTACACCTTC
.	few	TRBJ1-1	TRBV10-3	CAIREDPRVNTEAFF	TGTGCCATCAGAGAGGACCCGAGGGTGAACACTGAAGCTTTCTTT
.	.	TRBJ1-5	TRBV5-1	CASSLGERNQPQHF	TGCGCCAGCAGCTTGGGAGAGAGAAATCAGCCCCAGCATTTT
.	.	TRBJ1-3	TRBV11-2	CASSRRGGNTIYF	TGTGCCAGCAGCAGGAGGGGTGGAAACACCATATATTTT
TRBD1	.	TRBJ2-2	TRBV2	CASSEDRTGNTGELFF	TGTGCCAGCAGTGAAGACAGGACAGGGAACACCGGGGAGCTGTTTTTT
.	.	TRBJ1-3	TRBV7-9	CSSRHDSGRGNTIYF	TGTTCCAGCAGACACGACAGTGGGCGAGGAAACACCATATATTTT
TRBD2	.	TRBJ2-7	TRBV18	CASSAQNLAELPYEQYF	TGTGCCAGCTCAGCTCAAAACCTAGCGGAGCTGCCCTACGAGCAGTACTTC
.	.	TRBJ2-4	TRBV18	CASSPEDKNIQYF	TGTGCCAGCTCACCGGAGGACAAAAACATTCAGTACTTC
.	.	TRBJ1-6	TRBV5-8	CASSLSSGRGNSPLHF	TGTGCCAGCAGCTTGTCCAGCGGACGTGGTAATTCACCCCTCCACTTT
.	.	TRBJ2-5	TRBV10-3	CAISTGREVQETQYF	TGTGCCATCAGCACAGGGAGGGAAGTCCAAGAGACCCAGTACTTC
.	.	TRBJ1-2	TRBV6-5	CASSAGRGDGYTF	TGTGCCAGCAGTGCAGGCAGGGGCGATGGCTACACCTTC
TRBD1	.	TRBJ2-7	TRBV6-5	CASSYARQGIYEQYF	TGTGCCAGCAGTTACGCGAGACAGGGGATTTACGAGCAGTACTTC
TRBD1	few	TRBJ2-7	TRBV19	CASSETGTGGYEQYF	TGTGCCAGTAGTGAAACCGGGACAGGGGGCTACGAGCAGTACTTC
.	.	TRBJ2-3	TRBV19	CASSIRGGESTQYF	TGTGCCAGTAGTATTAGGGGGGGGGAATCTACGCAGTATTTT
.	.	TRBJ2-5	TRBV11-2	CASSLIKGQGQETQYF	TGTGCCAGCAGCCTGATAAAGGGGCAGGGGCAAGAGACCCAGTACTTC
.	.	TRBJ2-3	TRBV29-1	CSVATGTDTQYF	TGCAGCGTTGCCACAGGAACAGATACGCAGTATTTT
.	.	TRBJ2-7	TRBV29-1	CSAGEVQGAREQYF	TGCAGTGCGGGAGAGGTGCAGGGGGCGCGGGAGCAGTACTTC
TRBD2	.	TRBJ2-7	TRBV13	CASSPLAGGTYEQYF	TGTGCCAGCAGCCCCCTGGCGGGGGGTACCTACGAGCAGTACTTC
.	.	TRBJ1-5	TRBV5-5	CASSLVWQGNSNQPQHF	TGTGCCAGCAGCTTGGTATGGCAGGGGAATAGCAATCAGCCCCAGCATTTT
.	.	TRBJ2-5	TRBV2	CASPIQGGETQYF	TGTGCCAGCCCTATTCAGGGAGGAGAGACCCAGTACTTC
.	.	TRBJ2-1	TRBV7-2	CASSRGSSNEQFF	TGTGCCAGCAGCCGGGGATCGTCCAATGAGCAGTTCTTC
.	.	TRBJ2-1	TRBV28	CASSFVAGGKQFF	TGTGCCAGCAGTTTTGTGGCAGGGGGGAAGCAGTTCTTC
.	.	TRBJ1-2	TRBV29-1	CSAPATPSNYGYTF	TGCAGCGCCCCCGCGACACCTTCTAACTATGGCTACACCTTC
TRBD2	.	TRBJ2-3	TRBV9	CASSAGTSGSTDTQYF	TGTGCCAGCAGCGCCGGGACTAGCGGAAGCACAGATACGCAGTATTTT
.	.	TRBJ1-4	TRBV10-3	CAISERGTGNEKLFF	TGTGCCATCAGTGAGAGGGGGACCGGCAATGAAAAACTGTTTTTT
.	.	TRBJ1-1	TRBV2	CASSGDMNTEAFF	TGTGCCTCATCGGGGGATATGAACACTGAAGCTTTCTTT
.	.	TRBJ2-3	TRBV10-3	CAISESGFSSTDTQYF	TGTGCCATCAGTGAGTCGGGCTTTTCTAGCACAGATACGCAGTATTTT
.	.	TRBJ1-1	TRBV18	CASSPMIMKGDTEAFF	TGTGCCAGCTCACCAATGATAATGAAGGGGGACACTGAAGCTTTCTTT
TRBD2	.	TRBJ2-2	TRBV6-6	CASRSPSGANTGELFF	TGTGCCAGCAGGTCCCCTAGCGGAGCAAACACCGGGGAGCTGTTTTTT
.	once	TRBJ1-1	TRBV18	CASSRDQGLHTEAFF	TGTGCCAGCTCACGGGATCAGGGTTTGCACACTGAAGCTTTCTTT
.	.	TRBJ1-5	TRBV27	CASAQGWRQPQHF	TGTGCCAGCGCGCAGGGTTGGCGTCAGCCCCAGCATTTT
TRBD2	.	TRBJ2-2	TRBV13	CATGLAGVSTGELFF	TGTGCCACAGGACTAGCGGGAGTTTCCACCGGGGAGCTGTTTTTT
.	.	TRBJ1-1	TRBV6-4	CASSDGRSNTEAFF	TGTGCCAGCAGTGATGGGAGATCGAACACTGAAGCTTTCTTT
TRBD1	.	TRBJ1-1	TRBV2	CASSGGQGFDRAFF	TGTGCCAGCAGTGGGGGACAGGGATTTGATCGGGCTTTCTTT
TRBD1	.	TRBJ1-2	TRBV7-2	CASSSSTGGGRGDYGYTF	TGTGCCAGCAGCTCTAGCACAGGGGGGGGGCGAGGGGACTATGGCTACACCTTC
.	.	TRBJ2-7	TRBV7-2	CASSHGSYEQYF	TGTGCCAGCAGCCACGGTTCCTACGAGCAGTACTTC
TRBD1	.	TRBJ1-1	TRBV7-9	CASSPRTGPNTEAFF	TGTGCCAGCAGCCCGCGGACAGGACCGAACACTGAAGCTTTCTTT